The 20 T cell receptor beta chains presented below share a single source sample, sequenced in a study of cytomegalovirus exposure and HLA in healthy donors. 60 Vbeta and 13 Jbeta primers were used in PCR. The assay was immunoSEQ multiplex PCR, and TCRdb's table has in-frame clones only and misses some. The data hold 110,000 or so clones, with roughly two thirds observed a single time. Source material: PBMCs. All receptors come from a man aged 18 to 29 in good health and CMV-seropositive.

This clone was seen a few times. The chain uses TRBV2 and TRBJ2-3; the match to TRBD2 covers 10 bases. Germline assignment: CDR1 SNHLY and CDR2 FYNNEI. Unmatched junction bases numbered 7, after V lost 6 bases and J lost 1 base. CDR3 size: 16 residues. The chain's CDR3 is CASRQLAGGRTDTQYF. In DNA, the CDR3 is TGTGCCAGCAGGCAGTTAGCGGGGGGACGCACAGATACGCAGTATTTT.

In its sample, this clone was seen a few times. The chain carries TRBV6-4 and TRBJ1-5; 7 bases fit TRBD1. Trimming removed 7 bases from V and 5 bases from J; junction bases left unmatched: 2. The CDR3 sequence is 12 residues long. CDR1 is MRHNA, CDR2 SNTAGT, per germline. The CDR3: CASMTGHQPQHF. In DNA form, the CDR3 reads TGTGCCAGCATGACAGGGCATCAGCCCCAGCATTTT.

The chain links TRBV19 to TRBJ1-5; 7 bases fit TRBD1. Germline assignment: CDR1 LNHDA and CDR2 SQIVND (reference sequence). The V gene end was trimmed by 10 bases and the J gene end by 0 bases; junction bases not matched to a gene: 9. This CDR3 spans 15 amino acids. DNA for the CDR3: TGTGCCACCCAACTAGACAGGGATAGCAATCAGCCCCAGCATTTT. It specifies CATQLDRDSNQPQHF.

The V gene is TRBV5-6, the J gene TRBJ2-1; maybe TRBD2 (5 bases). V shed 5 bases and J shed 4 bases, with 16 bases lying between them. Germline CDR1 is SGHDT and CDR2 is YYEEEE. The CDR3 totals 15 residues. CDR3 nucleotides: TGTGCCAGCAGTCGGACCAACTGGGAGTACAATGAGCAGTTCTTC. It encodes CASSRTNWEYNEQFF.

The chain is built from TRBV2 and TRBJ2-2, with TRBD1 matching over 12 bases. The length of the CDR3 is 17 residues. Losses at the gene ends were 6 bases for V and 3 bases for J; bases not matched to a gene: 8. Looked up from germline, CDR1 is SNHLY and CDR2 is FYNNEI. In DNA, the CDR3 is TGTGCCAGCAGGGGGGACAGGGGGCGCCCAGACACCGGGGAGCTGTTTTTT. This sequence encodes CASRGDRGRPDTGELFF.

The chain recombines TRBV5-1 with TRBJ2-3; 8 bases line up with TRBD1. CDR1 SGHRS and CDR2 YFSETQ come from the germline V gene. The CDR3 runs to 16 residues. V was pared by 5 bases and J by 4 bases, with 12 bases of the junction left unmatched. The CDR3 sequence is CASSRSNRGAPDTQYF. The CDR3 coding sequence is TGCGCCAGCAGTAGGTCGAACAGGGGGGCCCCAGATACGCAGTATTTT. The variable domain in full, with the rest retrieved from reference TRBV5-1 and TRBJ2-3, is KAGVTQTPRYLIKTRGQQVTLSCSPISGHRSVSWYQQTPGQGLQFLFEYFSETQRNKGNFPGRFSGRQFSNSRSEMNVSTLELGDSALYLCASSRSNRGAPDTQYFGPGTRLTVL.

CDR3 in DNA: TGTGCCAGCAGTTATCGGTCTAGTTTTCGAGAGACCCAGTACTTC. Its translation is CASSYRSSFRETQYF. V is TRBV6-5 and J is TRBJ2-5; D remains ambiguous. V was cut by 3 bases and J by 4 bases, with 15 bases left in between. This CDR3 comprises 15 residues. Germline V gene data show CDR1 as MNHEY and CDR2 as SVGAGI.

The chain recombines TRBV18 with TRBJ2-7, with D possibly matching TRBD1 (5 bases). Looked up from germline, CDR1 is KGHSH and CDR2 is LQKENI. CDR3 length equals 13 residues. Between the trimmed V and J ends, which lost 3 bases and 3 bases, there was a span of 9 bases. CDR3 amino acids: CASSPLQGYEQYV. CDR3 sequence (DNA): TGTGCCAGCTCACCGCTGCAGGGCTACGAGCAGTACGTC.

The J gene is TRBJ2-7, the V gene TRBV11-2; D possibly corresponds to TRBD1 (5 bases). V gave up 5 bases and J gave up 3 bases, with 8 bases separating them. This CDR3 region has 12 residues. Germline-derived CDR1 and CDR2 are SGHAT and FQNNGV. The CDR3 DNA reads TGTGCCAGCAGCCCTCAGGGCTACGAGCAGTACGTC. Encoded protein: CASSPQGYEQYV.

In this sample, this clone turned up a few times. V usage is TRBV5-4 and J usage is TRBJ1-1, with 9 bases matching TRBD1. The CDR3 consists of 15 residues. Germline CDR1 and CDR2: SGHNT and YYREEE (reference sequence). Trimming at V came to 5 bases and at J to 6 bases, leaving 11 bases not matched to a gene. CDR3 in amino acids: CASSKQGARPAEAFF. The CDR3 nucleotides read TGTGCCAGCAGTAAACAGGGGGCGCGCCCCGCTGAAGCTTTCTTT.

The chain is built from TRBV18 and TRBJ2-7, with TRBD1 matching 9 bases. V shed 1 base, J shed 3 bases, and the junction held 4 bases outside the gene matches. This CDR3 is built from 15 residues. Germline lookup yields CDR1 KGHSH and CDR2 LQKENI. The CDR3 region is CASSPRTGAFYEQYF. The CDR3 bases are TGTGCCAGCTCACCACGGACAGGGGCCTTCTACGAGCAGTACTTC.

The chain carries TRBV13 and TRBJ2-1; 7 positions match TRBD2. Germline trimming cut 5 bases from V and 0 bases from J; bases unmatched to any gene: 10. Germline CDR1 reads PRHDT; CDR2 reads FYEKMQ (reference sequence). The CDR3 loop spans 17 amino acids. The CDR3 DNA reads TGTGCCAGCAGCCCGTTCTCGCGGGGGAGCTCCTACAATGAGCAGTTCTTC. It codes for CASSPFSRGSSYNEQFF.

DNA of the CDR3: TGTGCCTGGAGTGTTGGACTTGGGTACCAAGAGACCCAGTACTTC. As protein: CAWSVGLGYQETQYF. The V and J genes are TRBV30 and TRBJ2-5; D perhaps matches TRBD2 (5 bases). This CDR3 region has 15 residues. CDR1 and CDR2 from the germline V gene are GTSNPN and SVGIG (reference sequence). V dropped 0 bases and J dropped 0 bases, with 11 bases sitting between them.

This chain links TRBV11-2 with TRBJ2-7; 7 bases fit TRBD1. Trimming removed 1 base from V and 4 bases from J; junction bases left unmatched: 4. This CDR3 is built from 14 residues. The germline V gene encodes CDR1 SGHAT and CDR2 FQNNGV. CDR3 protein: CASSLGTGQYEQYV. The CDR3 region has the DNA TGTGCCAGCAGCTTAGGAACGGGACAGTACGAGCAGTACGTC.

This sequence joins TRBV4-2 and TRBJ1-4; 7 bases are a match to TRBD1. The CDR3 runs to 15 residues. Germline lookup yields CDR1 LGHNA and CDR2 YNFKEQ. The J segment lost 7 bases and the V segment lost 0 bases, leaving 5 bases of the junction unmatched. Here the CDR3 reads CASSQDWGTVEKLFF. The DNA of the CDR3 is TGTGCCAGCAGCCAAGATTGGGGGACAGTTGAAAAACTGTTTTTT.

This sequence joins TRBV4-1 and TRBJ1-6; D not certain. The CDR3 spans 15 residues. Trimming took off 4 bases at V and 6 bases at J, with 13 bases between the two ends. Germline CDR1 reads MGHRA; CDR2 reads YSYEKL. DNA for the CDR3: TGCGCCAGCAGCCCTGGCACAGCCCTTAATTCACCCCTCCACTTT. This gives the protein CASSPGTALNSPLHF.

V gene TRBV14 combines with J gene TRBJ2-5; D remains unclear. Trimming stripped 1 base from V and 1 base from J, with 4 bases between. The germline CDR1 and CDR2 sequences are SGHDN and FVKESK. This CDR3 spans 13 amino acids. This chain's CDR3 is CASSQGPQETQYF. CDR3 in DNA: TGTGCCAGCAGCCAAGGGCCCCAAGAGACCCAGTACTTC.

This chain connects TRBV19 to TRBJ2-6, with TRBD2 as a possible D gene (5 bases). This CDR3 spans 15 amino acids. Germline CDR1 and CDR2: LNHDA and SQIVND (reference sequence). The V gene lost 3 bases and the J gene lost 1 base, with 7 bases spanning the gap. CDR3 loop: CASSMSGSGANVLTF. The CDR3 bases are TGTGCCAGTAGTATGTCGGGGTCTGGGGCCAACGTCCTGACTTTC.

The chain links TRBV11-2 to TRBJ2-1; TRBD2 might be the D (6 bases). V was clipped by 5 bases and J by 6 bases, with 11 bases between them. The germline gives CDR1 SGHAT, CDR2 FQNNGV. CDR3 length: 13 residues. The CDR3 nucleotides are TGTGCCAGCAGCACTCAGGGAGGCAATGAGCAGTTCTTC. It codes for CASSTQGGNEQFF.

The chain is built from TRBV7-6 and TRBJ2-2, with D unclear. The CDR3 extends over 17 amino acids. Germline V CDR1 and CDR2: SGHVS, FNYEAQ. The germline V and J ends were trimmed by 5 bases and 4 bases, with 20 bases remaining between them. Here the CDR3 reads CASSPQPTRGRTGELFF. The CDR3 bases are TGTGCCAGCAGCCCCCAGCCCACCCGCGGTCGCACCGGGGAGCTGTTTTTT.